The 16 T cell receptor beta chains listed next were all sequenced from one sample in a study of post-analysis software for immune sequencing data. Unique molecular identifiers were present in the TCR beta cDNA libraries. Using its own MiXCR run on the PCR reads, TCRdb lists one record per CDR3 protein. The data show hundreds of thousands of distinct CDR3 sequences, around 60% seen once. These TCRs' antigens remain unknown. Study observations and caveats: Roughly 5 TRBV segments occurring more often in patients than controls included TRBV5-6, TRBV5-1 and TRBV20-1.

The specimen sequenced was blood. The origin of the receptors is a girl aged 2 to 9 with multiple sclerosis.

The rearrangement joins TRBV12-3 or TRBV12-4 to TRBJ2-1; possible D gene TRBD1, 6 bases. The CDR3 runs 13 residues. The V gene lost 2 bases and the J gene lost 12 bases, with 14 bases spanning the gap. CDR3: CASSLSGPGVQFF. CDR3 DNA sequence: TGTGCCAGCAGTTTAAGTGGCCCAGGGGTGCAGTTCTTC.

This clonotype was seen a few times. This rearrangement joins TRBV5-1 to TRBJ2-1, with D possibly being TRBD1 (6 bases). The germline gives CDR1 SGHRS, CDR2 YFSETQ. V was shortened by 4 bases and J by 5 bases, with 16 bases between the two germline ends. The CDR3 totals 15 residues. CDR3 coding DNA: TGCGCCAGCAGCCCACAGGGATTCACGGACAATGAGCAGTTCTTC. Amino acids: CASSPQGFTDNEQFF.

The genes are TRBV30 and TRBJ1-1; tentatively, D is TRBD1 (5 bases). This CDR3 has 14 residues. Germline loops: CDR1 GTSNPN, CDR2 SVGIG (reference sequence). The V end lost 4 bases, the J end lost 1 base, and 13 bases lay between the germline ends. This CDR3 is CAWTDPTANTEAFF. CDR3 nucleotides: TGTGCCTGGACCGACCCGACAGCGAACACTGAAGCTTTCTTT. The complete variable domain, with remaining parts taken from reference TRBV30 and TRBJ1-1, reads SQTIHQWPATLVQPVGSPLSLECTVEGTSNPNLYWYRQAAGRGLQLLFYSVGIGQISSEVPQNLSASRPQDRQFILSSKKLLLSDSGFYLCAWTDPTANTEAFFGQGTRLTVV.

This sequence joins TRBV15 and TRBJ2-3; 7 bases map to TRBD1. V trimming: 3 bases; J trimming: 2 bases; junction bases outside the gene matches: 14. Germline loops: CDR1 LNHNV, CDR2 YYDKDF (reference sequence). CDR3 length: 18 residues. CDR3 in DNA: TGTGCCACCAGCAGCGAAGTATTACGACAGGGAACCACAGATACGCAGTATTTT. Residues: CATSSEVLRQGTTDTQYF.

This clonotype was seen just once. This sequence joins TRBV6-4 and TRBJ2-1; 9 bases align to TRBD1. CDR3 size: 14 residues. With V trimmed by 1 base and J by 10 bases, 5 bases remained unmatched. Germline lookup yields CDR1 MRHNA and CDR2 SNTAGT. CDR3 loop: CASSDWGQGYEQFF. CDR3 DNA sequence: TGTGCCAGCAGTGACTGGGGACAGGGCTACGAGCAGTTCTTC.

The CDR3: CASSLDGQVYSPLHF. The CDR3 coding sequence is TGCGCCAGCAGCCTCGATGGACAGGTTTATTCACCCCTCCACTTT. J is TRBJ1-6 and V is TRBV5-1, with TRBD1 matching 7 bases. The V segment lost 4 bases and the J segment 8 bases; nucleotides outside the gene matches: 9. CDR3 length: 15 residues. Germline lookup yields CDR1 SGHRS and CDR2 YFSETQ. Drawing the rest from reference TRBV5-1 and TRBJ1-6, the complete variable domain is KAGVTQTPRYLIKTRGQQVTLSCSPISGHRSVSWYQQTPGQGLQFLFEYFSETQRNKGNFPGRFSGRQFSNSRSEMNVSTLELGDSALYLCASSLDGQVYSPLHFGNGTRLTVT.

The V gene is TRBV7-2, the J gene TRBJ1-2; possible D gene TRBD1, 5 bases. CDR1 SGHTA and CDR2 FQGNSA come from the germline V gene. V shed 0 bases and J shed 6 bases, with 11 bases lying between them. The CDR3 totals 14 residues. The CDR3 spells CASSLARGGNGYTF. CDR3 in DNA: TGTGCCAGCAGCTTAGCGCGGGGGGGGAATGGCTACACCTTC.

The chain links TRBV4-1 to TRBJ2-5, with 10 bases lining up with TRBD2. Germline V gene lookup returns CDR1 MGHRA and CDR2 YSYEKL. This CDR3 region has 16 residues. V lost 1 base to trimming and J lost 5 bases; unmatched junction nucleotides: 7. CDR3 in amino acids: CASSQGGLAGEETQYF. The CDR3 DNA reads TGCGCCAGCAGCCAAGGGGGGCTAGCGGGAGAGGAGACCCAGTACTTC.

The chain uses TRBV5-5 and TRBJ2-5; 12 positions match TRBD1. This CDR3 region has 15 residues. Germline CDR1 reads SGHKS; CDR2 reads YYEKEE (reference sequence). J gave up 4 bases and V 4 bases, and 5 bases lay outside the gene matches. The CDR3 nucleotides read TGTGCCAGCAGCACGGGACAGGGGGCGGGAGAGACCCAGTACTTC. Translation gives CASSTGQGAGETQYF.

CDR3 nucleotide sequence: TGTGCCAGCAGCCAAGGGCAAAATCAGCCCCAGCATTTT. Encoded protein: CASSQGQNQPQHF. The chain recombines TRBV3-1 with TRBJ1-5; no clear D gene. The CDR3 length is 13 residues. The germline V gene has CDR1 LGHDT and CDR2 YNNKEL (reference sequence). Deletions cut 1 base from V and 4 bases from J, with 5 bases between.

This chain links TRBV29-1 with TRBJ1-2; no firm D call. V was clipped by 3 bases and J by 7 bases, with 18 bases between them. The CDR3 is 14 residues long. The germline gives CDR1 SQVTM, CDR2 ANQGSEA. CDR3 in amino acids: CSVEQAVVLGGYTF. CDR3 coding DNA: TGCAGCGTTGAGCAGGCTGTGGTACTTGGTGGCTACACCTTC. Drawing the rest from reference TRBV29-1 and TRBJ1-2, the complete variable domain is SAVISQKPSRDICQRGTSLTIQCQVDSQVTMMFWYRQQPGQSLTLIATANQGSEATYESGFVIDKFPISRPNLTFSTLTVSNMSPEDSSIYLCSVEQAVVLGGYTFGSGTRLTVV.

The chain employs TRBV7-9 and TRBJ1-2; 7 bases map to TRBD1. Trimming at V came to 2 bases and at J to 1 base, leaving 10 bases not matched to a gene. The CDR3 sequence is 17 residues long. CDR1 is SEHNR and CDR2 is FQNEAQ in the germline V gene (reference sequence). The CDR3 spells CASSLPKGQRINYGYTF. Here the CDR3 DNA reads TGTGCCAGCAGCTTACCAAAGGGACAGCGAATTAACTATGGCTACACCTTC.

This clonotype was recorded once. The gene calls are TRBV6-1 and TRBJ1-4; D possibly corresponds to TRBD1 (5 bases). CDR1 is MNHNS, CDR2 SASEGT, per germline. The CDR3 runs to 13 residues. V was clipped by 5 bases and J by 8 bases, with 12 bases between them. The CDR3 loop reads CASSNPGGEKLFF. Here the CDR3 DNA reads TGTGCCAGCAGTAACCCGGGGGGAGAAAAACTGTTTTTT.

The chain carries TRBV20-1 and TRBJ2-1; D may match TRBD1 or TRBD2 (5 bases each). Germline V gives CDR1 DFQATT, CDR2 SNEGSKA (reference sequence). This CDR3 is built from 11 residues. Trimming took 5 bases from V and 9 from J, leaving 11 bases between them. The CDR3 is CSAYRDREQFF. In DNA form, the CDR3 reads TGCAGTGCTTACCGGGACCGTGAGCAGTTCTTC.

This chain links TRBV7-2 with TRBJ2-1, with unresolved D. Trimming pared 5 bases from V and 3 bases from J, leaving 11 bases between. The CDR3 is 14 residues long. Germline-derived CDR1 and CDR2 are SGHTA and FQGNSA. CDR3 sequence (DNA): TGTGCCAGCAGCCGCTCCCTAGGCTACAATGAGCAGTTCTTC. As protein: CASSRSLGYNEQFF.

In this sample, this clonotype turned up many times. The chain is built from TRBV5-1 and TRBJ2-3; TRBD2 matches at 10 bases. Per germline, CDR1 SGHRS and CDR2 YFSETQ. This CDR3 spans 16 amino acids. The ends lost 0 bases at V and 4 bases at J; junction bases unmatched: 5. CDR3 DNA sequence: TGCGCCAGCAGCTTGGAGCCTAGCGGGAGTGCAGATACGCAGTATTTT. It is translated as CASSLEPSGSADTQYF.